The 21 T cell receptor beta chains below all came from one sample that was sequenced in a study of blood T cell repertoires in COVID-19. The method was immunoSEQ multiplex PCR; TCRdb's version includes in-frame clones alone and lacks a portion of them. This table has about 81,000 clones, almost 85% appearing once. Sequences were obtained from peripheral blood. These receptors were taken from a man aged 55-75 years with acute or convalescent COVID-19.

The V and J genes are TRBV18 and TRBJ2-1; TRBD2 is a possible D gene (5 bases). From germline, CDR1 is KGHSH and CDR2 LQKENI. V lost 3 bases, J lost 4 bases, and 13 bases lay in between. The CDR3 is 15 amino acids. CDR3 protein: CASSPTQEAYNEQFF. DNA for the CDR3: TGTGCCAGCTCACCCACCCAGGAGGCTTACAATGAGCAGTTCTTC.

The J gene is TRBJ1-1, the V gene TRBV19; a weak D match, TRBD1 (6 bases). This CDR3 has 13 residues. Trimming removed 8 bases from V and 1 base from J, with 11 bases in between. Germline V gene lookup returns CDR1 LNHDA and CDR2 SQIVND (reference sequence). The CDR3 protein is CASSDSSNTEAFF. Here the CDR3 DNA reads TGTGCCAGTTCGGACAGTTCGAACACTGAAGCTTTCTTT.

The chain links TRBV18 to TRBJ1-2, with D possibly matching TRBD1 (6 bases). Per the germline V gene, CDR1 is KGHSH and CDR2 is LQKENI. Between the trimmed V and J ends, which lost 3 bases and 4 bases, there was a span of 12 bases. There are 14 residues in the CDR3. CDR3 in amino acids: CASSPDDRFYGYTF. The CDR3 nucleotides read TGTGCCAGCTCACCGGATGACAGGTTCTATGGCTACACCTTC.

This chain connects TRBV10-3 to TRBJ1-5; no clear D gene. The ends were cut back, 2 bases at V and 5 bases at J, with 7 bases in the middle. Germline V gives CDR1 ENHRY, CDR2 SYGVKD. The CDR3 length is 13 residues. CDR3 amino acids: CAISELRDQPQHF. DNA of the CDR3: TGTGCCATCAGTGAGCTAAGAGATCAGCCCCAGCATTTT.

The V call is TRBV4-2, the J call TRBJ1-3, with 9 bases identical to TRBD1. The CDR3 length is 14 residues. The V and J ends lost 0 bases and 9 bases, in that order; junction bases with no gene match: 3. CDR1 and CDR2 from the germline V gene are LGHNA and YNFKEQ. This chain's CDR3 is CASSQEGQGLTIYF. The CDR3 DNA reads as TGTGCCAGCAGCCAAGAGGGACAGGGCCTCACCATATATTTT.

The rearrangement uses TRBV29-1 and TRBJ1-1, with D tentatively TRBD1 (5 bases). Trimming cost V 6 bases and J 11 bases, with 22 bases left between them. The CDR3 is 13 residues long. The germline CDR1 and CDR2 sequences are SQVTM and ANQGSEA. The chain's CDR3 is CSVDPQGRGGAFF. CDR3 nucleotide sequence: TGCAGCGTGGATCCTCAGGGCCGCGGGGGGGCTTTCTTT.

This rearrangement joins TRBV7-3 to TRBJ2-1; 13 bases match TRBD2. Trimming removed 5 bases from V and 7 bases from J; junction bases left unmatched: 14. This CDR3 spans 18 amino acids. The germline gives CDR1 SGHTA, CDR2 FQGTGA. CDR3 sequence: CASSTALLAGGPRNEQFF. CDR3 in DNA: TGTGCCAGCAGCACTGCCTTACTAGCGGGGGGGCCGAGGAATGAGCAGTTCTTC.

This clone has just one count. The chain uses TRBV19 and TRBJ2-3; 9 bases fit TRBD2. This CDR3 is 14 amino acids long. Looked up from germline, CDR1 is LNHDA and CDR2 is SQIVND (reference sequence). V lost 5 bases to trimming and J lost 3 bases; unmatched junction nucleotides: 3. The CDR3 here is CASSQSGGTDTQYF. For the CDR3, the DNA is TGTGCCAGTAGTCAAAGCGGGGGGACAGATACGCAGTATTTT.

This clone has only a few counts. The chain joins TRBV5-4 to TRBJ2-2; 9 bases line up with TRBD1. Germline CDR1 is SGHNT and CDR2 is YYREEE (reference sequence). The CDR3 is made up of 15 amino acids. J was trimmed by 4 bases and V by 3 bases; bases with no gene match: 4. This CDR3 reads CASSSGTGPTGELFF. In DNA, the CDR3 is TGTGCCAGCAGCTCTGGGACAGGGCCCACCGGGGAGCTGTTTTTT.

V gene TRBV5-1 combines with J gene TRBJ2-7; 7 nucleotides match TRBD1. Germline CDR1 reads SGHRS; CDR2 reads YFSETQ. J was trimmed by 6 bases and V by 5 bases; bases with no gene match: 11. This CDR3 region has 14 residues. CDR3 amino acids: CASRVVAGGSEQYF. In DNA form, the CDR3 reads TGCGCCAGCAGAGTGGTTGCAGGGGGTTCCGAGCAGTACTTC. Combining the CDR3 with reference TRBV5-1 and TRBJ2-7 gives the whole variable domain KAGVTQTPRYLIKTRGQQVTLSCSPISGHRSVSWYQQTPGQGLQFLFEYFSETQRNKGNFPGRFSGRQFSNSRSEMNVSTLELGDSALYLCASRVVAGGSEQYFGPGTRLTVT.

V is TRBV7-6 and J is TRBJ2-1; D remains unclear. V gave up 0 bases and J gave up 1 base, with 19 bases separating them. The germline V gene has CDR1 SGHVS and CDR2 FNYEAQ. The CDR3 consists of 19 residues. DNA of the CDR3: TGTGCCAGCAGCTTAGCGTGGAAAGGAGACCCGAAATCCTACAATGAGCAGTTCTTC. Translating gives CASSLAWKGDPKSYNEQFF.

This chain uses TRBV19 with TRBJ1-6, with 7 bases that match TRBD1. The germline V gene has CDR1 LNHDA and CDR2 SQIVND (reference sequence). Trimming at V came to 7 bases and at J to 17 bases, leaving 8 bases not matched to a gene. This CDR3 has 11 amino acids. DNA of the CDR3: TGTGCCAGTACCACGGACAGGTCGGTCCACTTT. It translates to CASTTDRSVHF.

The genes are TRBV4-3 and TRBJ1-6; the D gene is possibly TRBD1 (6 bases). Germline assignment: CDR1 LGHNA and CDR2 YSLEER. This CDR3 comprises 16 residues. Trimming left V 3 bases short and J 6 bases short, with 15 bases between. The CDR3 loop is CASSQPTRDTNSPLHF. CDR3 DNA: TGCGCCAGCAGCCAGCCTACCCGGGACACTAATTCACCCCTCCACTTT.

The V gene is TRBV14, the J gene TRBJ2-7, with a possible D match to TRBD2 (6 bases). The length of the CDR3 is 15 residues. CDR1 and CDR2 from the germline V gene are SGHDN and FVKESK. V was shortened by 0 bases and J by 7 bases, with 16 bases between the two germline ends. CDR3 amino acids: CASSQDIQRGWEQYF. The CDR3 DNA follows: TGTGCCAGCAGCCAAGATATCCAACGGGGGTGGGAGCAGTACTTC.

The V call is TRBV11-3, the J call TRBJ2-1; 8 positions match TRBD2. CDR3 length equals 14 residues. CDR1 and CDR2 (germline): SGHNT, YENEEA. Trimming took 5 bases from V and 10 from J; bases not matched to a gene: 10. The CDR3 sequence: CASSPVAGLGEQFF. The CDR3 coding sequence is TGTGCCAGCAGCCCAGTAGCGGGGCTGGGCGAGCAGTTCTTC.

CDR3 coding DNA: TGTGCCAGTAGTAAACGGACAGGGCCTAATGAAAAACTGTTTTTT. Amino acids: CASSKRTGPNEKLFF. The chain links TRBV19 to TRBJ1-4; 8 nucleotides agree with TRBD1. The CDR3 length is 15 residues. Germline CDR1 and CDR2: LNHDA and SQIVND (reference sequence). V was clipped by 4 bases and J by 3 bases; unmatched bases: 4.

The chain joins TRBV28 to TRBJ2-2, with 10 positions matching TRBD2. Germline-derived CDR1 and CDR2 are MDHEN and SYDVKM. This CDR3 has 14 amino acids. Trimming removed 9 bases from V and 1 base from J; junction bases left unmatched: 2. The CDR3: CASLAGGNTGELFF. CDR3 bases: TGTGCCAGTTTAGCGGGGGGGAACACCGGGGAGCTGTTTTTT.

The V and J genes are TRBV5-1 and TRBJ2-4; D is unresolved. The CDR3 length is 14 residues. V lost 0 bases and J lost 3, with 7 bases in between. Germline-derived CDR1 and CDR2 are SGHRS and YFSETQ. In DNA form, the CDR3 reads TGCGCCAGCAGCTTGGAATATAGCAAAAACATTCAGTACTTC. This encodes CASSLEYSKNIQYF.

The gene calls are TRBV15 and TRBJ1-2; D gene ambiguous. The germline CDR1 and CDR2 sequences are LNHNV and YYDKDF (reference sequence). This CDR3 is 14 amino acids long. Trimming took off 5 bases at V and 4 bases at J, with 14 bases between the two ends. CDR3 nucleotides: TGTGCCACCAGCCGGCGGGCAGAAGTCTATGGCTACACCTTC. Translation gives CATSRRAEVYGYTF.

This sequence joins TRBV19 and TRBJ1-4, with a tentative D call TRBD1 (6 bases). The length of the CDR3 is 15 residues. The V end lost 3 bases, the J end lost 8 bases, and 16 bases lay between the germline ends. The V gene's germline CDR1 is LNHDA and CDR2 SQIVND (reference sequence). The CDR3 bases are TGTGCCAGTAGTATCGCAGCCGACCAGGGGGAAAAACTGTTTTTT. Its translation is CASSIAADQGEKLFF.

This clone has a single count. The chain joins TRBV9 to TRBJ2-7; maybe TRBD1 (6 bases). The CDR3 length is 14 residues. CDR1 is SGDLS and CDR2 is YYNGEE in the germline V gene. The V gene lost 0 bases and the J gene lost 2 bases, with 9 bases spanning the gap. The CDR3 reads CASSVGGGPYEQYF. CDR3 nucleotides: TGTGCCAGCAGCGTAGGAGGGGGTCCCTACGAGCAGTACTTC.